One and the same sample provided the 29 T cell receptor beta chains below, sequenced in a study of human T cells and chemical hapten exposure. TCRdb fed the RACE reads into MiXCR, producing one record per CDR3 protein. The sample consists of approximately 60,000 distinct CDR3 sequences, about 11% of them appearing once. Sample time point: pre-sensitization, week 0. Treatment meaning: therapeutic diphenylcyclopropenone sensitization with weekly scalp DPC. The starting material was whole blood, obtained in connection with sensitization to the hapten diphenylcyclopropenone (DPC). These receptors came from a woman in her 40s with alopecia areata. Some clones in this sample may be carry-over from other donors' samples.

Only a few counts were recorded for this clonotype. The V and J genes are TRBV28 and TRBJ2-7; D remains ambiguous. Trimming removed 10 bases from V and 4 bases from J, with 11 bases in between. This CDR3 region has 11 residues. Germline V gene lookup returns CDR1 MDHEN and CDR2 SYDVKM. The CDR3 bases are TGTGCCACCTTCGGGCGGTACGAGCAGTACTTC. Its protein product is CATFGRYEQYF.

This clonotype was counted between two and nine times. The chain couples TRBV2 to TRBJ2-5; TRBD2 might be the D (6 bases). V was pared by 6 bases and J by 3 bases, with 11 bases between. The CDR3 extends over 13 amino acids. Per germline, CDR1 SNHLY and CDR2 FYNNEI. CDR3 sequence (DNA): TGTGCCAGCAGCCGGGACTCAGAAGAGACCCAGTACTTC. Its translation is CASSRDSEETQYF.

The V call is TRBV7-2, the J call TRBJ2-3; tentatively, D is TRBD2 (5 bases). Looked up from germline, CDR1 is SGHTA and CDR2 is FQGNSA. The CDR3 is 14 amino acids. Deletions cut 7 bases from V and 4 bases from J, with 15 bases between. The DNA of the CDR3 is TGTGCCAGCAAGAGGGAGAGGGCGGCAGATACGCAGTATTTT. As protein: CASKRERAADTQYF.

The V gene is TRBV28, the J gene TRBJ2-5, with D perhaps TRBD2 (6 bases). V lost 0 bases to trimming and J lost 5 bases, with 10 bases between them. CDR3 length: 14 residues. Germline CDR1 is MDHEN and CDR2 is SYDVKM. Here the CDR3 reads CASSLWERVETQYF. CDR3 sequence (DNA): TGTGCCAGCAGTTTATGGGAGCGGGTGGAGACCCAGTACTTC.

This clonotype was seen at least ten times. The chain combines TRBV7-6 with TRBJ2-2, with D possibly TRBD2 on 6 matching bases. V was cut by 1 base and J by 1 base, with 10 bases left in between. This CDR3 has 16 residues. The germline gives CDR1 SGHVS, CDR2 FNYEAQ. This CDR3 is CASSLVRGGNTGELFF. CDR3 bases: TGTGCCAGCAGCTTAGTCCGGGGAGGGAACACCGGGGAGCTGTTTTTT.

This rearrangement joins TRBV7-2 to TRBJ1-3; D is uncertain. The ends were cut back, 4 bases at V and 4 bases at J, with 11 bases in the middle. The CDR3 covers 14 residues. From germline, CDR1 is SGHTA and CDR2 FQGNSA. CDR3 amino acids: CASSSVGTGNTIYF. For the CDR3, the DNA is TGTGCCAGCAGCTCCGTTGGAACCGGAAACACCATATATTTT.

The sample holds a few counts of this clonotype. The gene calls are TRBV9 and TRBJ1-5; 7 bases align to TRBD1. V trimming: 3 bases; J trimming: 6 bases; junction bases outside the gene matches: 3. In germline, CDR1 is SGDLS, CDR2 YYNGEE. This CDR3 region has 13 residues. The CDR3 DNA reads TGTGCCAGCAGCGGAGGGGGCGTTCAGCCCCAGCATTTT. Translated, it gives CASSGGGVQPQHF.

Note on this clonotype: At one of its ends the junction is not consistent with the germline gene, which may arise from a read error. The J gene is TRBJ2-1, the V gene TRBV24-1; D is possibly TRBD2 (6 bases). Germline CDR1 is KGHDR and CDR2 is SFDVKD. CDR3 length: 15 amino acids. The CDR3 protein is CATSDLKRAGNEQLF. CDR3 sequence (DNA): TGTGCCACCAGTGATTTGAAGCGGGCGGGGAATGAGCAGCTCTTC.

This clonotype was seen many times. The chain employs TRBV18 and TRBJ1-1; D is undetermined. Germline CDR1 KGHSH, CDR2 LQKENI. Between the trimmed V and J ends, which lost 2 bases and 4 bases, there was a span of 14 bases. The CDR3 sequence is 15 residues long. CDR3 DNA: TGTGCCAGCTCACCAAAGAGGGAGTTTGGCACTGAAGCTTTCTTT. It translates to CASSPKREFGTEAFF.

This clonotype came up many times. The chain carries TRBV6-5 and TRBJ2-1; D may be TRBD1 or TRBD2 (5 bases each). CDR3 length: 12 residues. CDR1 is MNHEY and CDR2 is SVGAGI in the germline V gene. V lost 7 bases and J lost 10, with 14 bases in between. Here the CDR3 reads CASTTGTREQFF. Here the CDR3 DNA reads TGTGCCAGCACCACCGGGACCCGAGAGCAGTTCTTC.

This clonotype was counted at least ten times. V is TRBV11-2 and J is TRBJ1-1, with a possible D match to TRBD1 (6 bases). With 7 bases removed from V and 1 base from J, the gap between germline ends came to 16 bases. Per germline, CDR1 SGHAT and CDR2 FQNNGV. The CDR3 runs 15 residues. The CDR3 coding sequence is TGTGCCAGCACCAACGGGGGACACGCGAACACTGAAGCTTTCTTT. It encodes CASTNGGHANTEAFF.

This clonotype was seen ten or more times. The J gene is TRBJ1-5, the V gene TRBV19; D unclear. The germline V gene encodes CDR1 LNHDA and CDR2 SQIVND (reference sequence). The CDR3 extends over 15 amino acids. Trimming cost V 0 bases and J 7 bases, with 13 bases left between them. The CDR3 DNA reads as TGTGCCAGTAGTATAGAGAGCGGGAGAGGGCAGCCCCAGCATTTT. Encoded protein: CASSIESGRGQPQHF.

This clonotype has at least ten counts. The chain combines TRBV7-9 with TRBJ2-1; D is perhaps TRBD1 (6 bases). Trimming stripped 5 bases from V and 5 bases from J, with 19 bases between. CDR1 SEHNR and CDR2 FQNEAQ come from the germline V gene (reference sequence). This CDR3 region has 16 residues. CDR3 nucleotides: TGTGCCAGCAGCCCGAGATGGCCAGGGGCAAACAATGAGCAGTTCTTC. Its translation is CASSPRWPGANNEQFF.

This clonotype was seen at least ten times. This chain uses TRBV7-9 with TRBJ2-5; a possible D gene is TRBD1 (6 bases). Germline V gene sequence: CDR1 SEHNR, CDR2 FQNEAQ (reference sequence). The CDR3 is made up of 14 amino acids. With 0 bases removed from V and 4 bases from J, the gap between germline ends came to 9 bases. DNA for the CDR3: TGTGCCAGCAGCTTAGCGCAGGGGATAGAGACCCAGTACTTC. The encoded protein is CASSLAQGIETQYF.

The chain joins TRBV7-2 to TRBJ2-5; TRBD2 is a possible D gene (5 bases). The CDR3 is 13 residues long. The germline CDR1 and CDR2 sequences are SGHTA and FQGNSA. Trimming took 4 bases from V and 9 from J, leaving 15 bases between them. The CDR3 bases are TGTGCCAGCAGCTCCAGGACTGGCCGGGCCCAGTACTTC. This encodes CASSSRTGRAQYF.

This clonotype was seen many times. The V call is TRBV18, the J call TRBJ1-1; unclear D gene. The CDR3 loop spans 15 amino acids. Germline V lookup: CDR1 KGHSH, CDR2 LQKENI. V lost 3 bases, J lost 3 bases, and 14 bases lay in between. The DNA for the CDR3 is TGTGCCAGCTCACCCCGGGTCCAACTGGACACTGAAGCTTTCTTT. This codes for CASSPRVQLDTEAFF.

CDR3 amino acids: CASSVGPRGFDTEAFF. The CDR3 coding sequence is TGTGCCAGCAGCGTCGGACCCAGGGGGTTTGACACTGAAGCTTTCTTT. The rearrangement uses TRBV9 and TRBJ1-1; 7 nucleotides agree with TRBD1. CDR3 length: 16 amino acids. With 2 bases clipped from V and 3 bases from J, the junction kept 10 bases outside the gene matches. CDR1 and CDR2 from the germline V gene are SGDLS and YYNGEE.

The chain links TRBV9 to TRBJ2-3; 9 bases line up with TRBD2. J lost 5 bases, V lost 2 bases, and 9 bases had no gene match. The length of the CDR3 is 16 residues. Germline-derived CDR1 and CDR2 are SGDLS and YYNGEE. CDR3: CASSVSSGGSVDTQYF. The CDR3 DNA reads as TGTGCCAGCAGCGTGAGTAGCGGGGGTTCGGTAGATACGCAGTATTTT. Full variable domain (remainder filled in from reference TRBV9 and TRBJ2-3): DSGVTQTPKHLITATGQRVTLRCSPRSGDLSVYWYQQSLDQGLQFLIQYYNGEERAKGNILERFSAQQFPDLHSELNLSSLELGDSALYFCASSVSSGGSVDTQYFGPGTRLTVL.

This clonotype was counted a few times. The genes are TRBV14 and TRBJ2-1, with D possibly being TRBD1 (5 bases). Germline V gene sequence: CDR1 SGHDN, CDR2 FVKESK. CDR3 length: 17 amino acids. Trimming left V 1 base short and J 3 bases short, with 16 bases between. This chain's CDR3 is CASSQARRRVYYNEQFF. The CDR3 region has the DNA TGTGCCAGCAGCCAAGCGCGGCGCAGGGTCTACTACAATGAGCAGTTCTTC.

The J gene is TRBJ2-1, the V gene TRBV7-6; TRBD1 is a possible D gene (6 bases). With 5 bases removed from V and 2 bases from J, the gap between germline ends came to 13 bases. This CDR3 has 15 residues. Germline V gene lookup returns CDR1 SGHVS and CDR2 FNYEAQ. Here the CDR3 DNA reads TGTGCCAGCAGCAAAAGCAGGGGCCCCTACAATGAGCAGTTCTTC. Protein product: CASSKSRGPYNEQFF.

This clonotype appeared many times. The V call is TRBV18, the J call TRBJ2-6; the D is unclear. Trimming removed 6 bases at V and 0 bases at J, with 9 bases between. CDR1 and CDR2 from the germline V gene are KGHSH and LQKENI. The CDR3 is 15 residues long. CDR3 amino acids: CASSQSPSGANVLTF. CDR3 sequence (DNA): TGTGCCAGCTCCCAATCACCCTCTGGGGCCAACGTCCTGACTTTC.

This clonotype was counted at least ten times. The chain recombines TRBV5-5 with TRBJ2-7, with 10 bases fitting TRBD1. Germline CDR1 is SGHKS and CDR2 is YYEKEE (reference sequence). The junction had 7 bases not matched to a gene; V was cut back by 4 bases and J by 6 bases. This CDR3 contains 14 residues. The CDR3: CASSTTGGRFEQYF. CDR3 DNA sequence: TGTGCCAGCAGCACGACAGGGGGCCGGTTCGAGCAGTACTTC.

The chain joins TRBV13 to TRBJ1-6; TRBD1 aligns across 10 bases. Germline V lookup: CDR1 PRHDT, CDR2 FYEKMQ (reference sequence). With 4 bases clipped from V and 4 bases from J, the junction kept 4 bases outside the gene matches. The CDR3 covers 16 residues. The CDR3 sequence: CASSSRDRGYNSPLHF. The DNA for the CDR3 is TGTGCCAGCAGCTCCCGGGACAGGGGATATAATTCACCCCTCCACTTT.

This clonotype has a handful of counts. The genes are TRBV7-2 and TRBJ2-3, with a weak D call TRBD2 (5 bases). CDR3 length: 14 amino acids. The V and J ends lost 5 bases and 3 bases respectively, with 12 bases between them. Germline CDR1 is SGHTA and CDR2 is FQGNSA. CDR3 loop: CASSPGRGTDTQYF. The DNA of the CDR3 is TGTGCCAGCAGCCCCGGCCGGGGAACAGATACGCAGTATTTT.

This clonotype was counted at least ten times. The chain joins TRBV10-2 to TRBJ2-1, with 7 bases that match TRBD2. V trimming: 8 bases; J trimming: 7 bases; junction bases outside the gene matches: 8. CDR3 length: 13 residues. The V gene's germline CDR1 is WSHSY and CDR2 SAAADI. Written as DNA, the CDR3 is TGCGCCAGCGGGGGGAGGGGAAGAAATGAGCAGTTCTTC. Its translation: CASGGRGRNEQFF.

J is TRBJ2-1 and V is TRBV3-1; the D is unclear. Per germline, CDR1 LGHDT and CDR2 YNNKEL (reference sequence). This CDR3 contains 12 residues. Trimming removed 1 base at V and 5 bases at J, with 3 bases between. The CDR3 loop is CASSQVNNEQFF. The DNA for the CDR3 is TGTGCCAGCAGCCAAGTCAACAATGAGCAGTTCTTC.

This clonotype was picked up a small number of times. V usage is TRBV7-9 and J usage is TRBJ2-1; 11 nucleotides match TRBD2. The CDR3 extends over 15 amino acids. V lost 5 bases to trimming and J lost 6 bases; unmatched junction nucleotides: 6. Germline V gene data show CDR1 as SEHNR and CDR2 as FQNEAQ (reference sequence). The CDR3 sequence: CASSAPGTSGNEQFF. In DNA form, the CDR3 reads TGTGCCAGCAGCGCCCCCGGGACTAGCGGCAATGAGCAGTTCTTC.

J is TRBJ2-1 and V is TRBV6-2 or TRBV6-3; the match to TRBD2 covers 12 bases. Trimming cost V 8 bases and J 2 bases; bases outside gene matches: 13. Germline CDR1 is MNHEY and CDR2 is SVGEGT. This CDR3 has 18 residues. The DNA of the CDR3 is TGTGCCAGCGACTACGGGACTAGCGGGCTCTCGGCCTACAATGAGCAGTTCTTC. Protein: CASDYGTSGLSAYNEQFF.

This clonotype was found many times. This chain links TRBV2 with TRBJ2-6; D assignment may be TRBD1 or TRBD2 (5 bases each). V lost 4 bases to trimming and J lost 3 bases, with 10 bases between them. In germline, CDR1 is SNHLY, CDR2 FYNNEI. The CDR3 spans 15 residues. The CDR3: CASSVRGGGANVLTF. Here the CDR3 DNA reads TGTGCCAGCAGTGTACGGGGCGGTGGGGCCAACGTCCTGACTTTC.